The T cell receptor (beta chain) under discussion was sequenced for a study of T cell changes during pregnancy in multiple sclerosis. This clone has a handful of counts. Produced via immunoSEQ multiplex PCR; TCRdb's table is partial and in-frame only. The table shows around 20,000 clones, with 80% to 90% occurring only once. Germline values: CDR1 MNHEY, CDR2 SVGAGI. Trimming took 6 bases from V and 2 from J; bases not matched to a gene: 5. The CDR3 loop spans 15 amino acids. The receptor comes from a female donor in good health, enrolled as a control in a pregnancy study. This chain joins TRBV6-5 and TRBJ1-5, with TRBD1 matching over 9 bases. Sequenced material: CD8+ T cells from peripheral blood mononuclear cells, taken after pregnancy. The DNA of the CDR3 is TGTGCCAGCAGCCCGGGACAGGGTGGCAATCAGCCCCAGCATTTT. Translated: CASSPGQGGNQPQHF.